This paragraph covers one TCR beta chain sequence. Antigen specificity is unknown. The data were obtained in a study of Graves' ophthalmopathy and Graves' hyperthyroidism. Study as a whole: The stable label applied to hyperthyroidism with no ophthalmopathy within 18 months of follow-up. Study-level findings and limits: The authors also found most expanded thyroid clonotypes above 0.001 frequency in blood. For predicting ophthalmopathy progression, the model had nearly 71% sensitivity and roughly 76% specificity.

CDR1 and CDR2 from the germline V gene are SGHAT and FQNNGV. Trimming removed 6 bases from V and 0 bases from J; junction bases left unmatched: 8. The CDR3 length is 16 residues. RNA transcripts provided the template for amplifying TCR beta CDR3 regions. The library came from an HTBI-primed first-round RT-PCR and a second-round multiplex PCR. One entry per CDR3 protein results from TCRdb running MiXCR on the multiplex PCR reads. Among over a million distinct CDR3 sequences listed, 35% to 40% were seen once. Pregnant or lactating patients and those with other autoimmune diseases or uncontrolled infections were excluded.

The V gene is TRBV11-2, the J gene TRBJ1-3; TRBD1 matches 7 bases. This TCR was sampled from an adult man with Graves' hyperthyroidism. Sequencing was performed on peripheral blood or thyroid tissue (not recorded which). The CDR3 protein is CASRRQGRSSGNTIYF. In DNA form, the CDR3 reads TGTGCCAGCAGACGACAGGGAAGGTCCTCTGGAAACACCATATATTTT.